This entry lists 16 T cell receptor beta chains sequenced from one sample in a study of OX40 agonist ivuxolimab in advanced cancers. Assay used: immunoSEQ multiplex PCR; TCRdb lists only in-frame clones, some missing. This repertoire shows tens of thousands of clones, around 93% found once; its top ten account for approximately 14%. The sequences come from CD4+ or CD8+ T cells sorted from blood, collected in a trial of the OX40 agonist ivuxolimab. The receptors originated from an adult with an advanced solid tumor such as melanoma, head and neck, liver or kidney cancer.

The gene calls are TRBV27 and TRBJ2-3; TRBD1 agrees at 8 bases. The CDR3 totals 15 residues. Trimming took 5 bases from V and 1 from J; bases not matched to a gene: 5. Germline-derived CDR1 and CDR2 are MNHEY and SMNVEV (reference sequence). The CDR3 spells CASSLRQGRTDTQYF. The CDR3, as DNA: TGTGCCAGCAGTCTCCGACAGGGGCGCACAGATACGCAGTATTTT.

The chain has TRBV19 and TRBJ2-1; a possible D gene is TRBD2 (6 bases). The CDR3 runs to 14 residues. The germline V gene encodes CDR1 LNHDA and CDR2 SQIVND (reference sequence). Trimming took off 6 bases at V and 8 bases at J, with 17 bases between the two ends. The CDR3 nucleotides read TGTGCCAGTAGCCCGGGACTCCTTGATGATGAGCAGTTCTTC. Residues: CASSPGLLDDEQFF.

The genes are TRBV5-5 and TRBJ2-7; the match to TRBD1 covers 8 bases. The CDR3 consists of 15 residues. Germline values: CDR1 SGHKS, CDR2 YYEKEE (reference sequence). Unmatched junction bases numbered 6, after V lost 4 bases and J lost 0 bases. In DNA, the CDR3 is TGTGCCAGCAGCCTAGGACAGGGCACCTCCTACGAGCAGTACTTC. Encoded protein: CASSLGQGTSYEQYF.

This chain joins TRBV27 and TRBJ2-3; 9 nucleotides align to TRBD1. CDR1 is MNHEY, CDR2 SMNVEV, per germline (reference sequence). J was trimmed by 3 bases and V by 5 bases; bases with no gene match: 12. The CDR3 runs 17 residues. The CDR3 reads CASSPRGQGLLTDTQYF. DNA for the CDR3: TGTGCCAGCAGTCCGCGGGGACAGGGACTTTTGACAGATACGCAGTATTTT.

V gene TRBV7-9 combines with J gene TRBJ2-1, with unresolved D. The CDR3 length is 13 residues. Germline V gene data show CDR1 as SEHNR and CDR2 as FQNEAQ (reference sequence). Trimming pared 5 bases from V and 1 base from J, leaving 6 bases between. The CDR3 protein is CASSPASYNEQFF. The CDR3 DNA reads TGTGCCAGCAGCCCGGCTTCCTACAATGAGCAGTTCTTC.

DNA for the CDR3: TGTGCCAGCAGCCCTCCGGTGGAACGGGACTCGACCTACGAGCAGTACTTC. Translation gives CASSPPVERDSTYEQYF. The chain carries TRBV5-8 and TRBJ2-7; a weak D match, TRBD2 (6 bases). V lost 4 bases, J lost 2 bases, and 22 bases lay in between. The CDR3 has 17 residues. Germline V gene lookup returns CDR1 SGHTS and CDR2 YDEGEE.

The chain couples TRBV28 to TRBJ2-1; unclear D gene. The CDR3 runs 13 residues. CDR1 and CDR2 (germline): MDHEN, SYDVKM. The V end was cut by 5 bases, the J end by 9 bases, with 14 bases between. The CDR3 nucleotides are TGTGCCAGCAGTCAAGACTGGGGTGGTGAGCAGTTCTTC. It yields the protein CASSQDWGGEQFF.

DNA of the CDR3: TGTGCCAGCAGGGAGAGGGAGACCGGGGAGCTGTTTTTT. Amino acids: CASRERETGELFF. The chain uses TRBV6-1 and TRBJ2-2; the D gene is possibly TRBD2 (5 bases). V was pared by 6 bases and J by 5 bases, with 10 bases between. CDR1 is MNHNS, CDR2 SASEGT, per germline. This CDR3 spans 13 amino acids.

Here the CDR3 DNA reads TGTGCCAGCAGCAAGACAGTTGCAACTAATGAAAAACTGTTTTTT. Its translation is CASSKTVATNEKLFF. The chain employs TRBV28 and TRBJ1-4; tentative D call: TRBD1 (5 bases). V lost 6 bases and J 0 bases, leaving 11 bases between the germline ends. Germline CDR1 and CDR2: MDHEN and SYDVKM. This CDR3 has 15 amino acids.

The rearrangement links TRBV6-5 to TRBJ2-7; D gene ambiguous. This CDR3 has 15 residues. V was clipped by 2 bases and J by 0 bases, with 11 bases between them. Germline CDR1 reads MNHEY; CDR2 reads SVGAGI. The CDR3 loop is CASSYGYLPSYEQYF. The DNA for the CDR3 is TGTGCCAGCAGTTACGGGTACCTACCCTCCTACGAGCAGTACTTC.

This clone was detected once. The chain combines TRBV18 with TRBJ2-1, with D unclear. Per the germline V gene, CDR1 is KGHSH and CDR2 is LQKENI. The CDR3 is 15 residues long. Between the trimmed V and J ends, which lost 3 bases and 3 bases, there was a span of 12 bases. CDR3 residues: CASSPPPTFYNEQFF. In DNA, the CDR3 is TGTGCCAGCTCACCCCCTCCGACTTTCTACAATGAGCAGTTCTTC. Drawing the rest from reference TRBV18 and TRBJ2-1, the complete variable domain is NAGVMQNPRHLVRRRGQEARLRCSPMKGHSHVYWYRQLPEEGLKFMVYLQKENIIDESGMPKERFSAEFPKEGPSILRIQQVVRGDSAAYFCASSPPPTFYNEQFFGPGTRLTVL.

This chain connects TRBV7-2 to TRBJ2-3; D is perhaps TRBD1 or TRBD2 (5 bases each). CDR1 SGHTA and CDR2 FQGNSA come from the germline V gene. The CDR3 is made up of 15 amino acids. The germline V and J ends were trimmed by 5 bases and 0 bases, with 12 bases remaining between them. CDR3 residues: CASSETGRSTDTQYF. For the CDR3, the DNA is TGTGCCAGCAGCGAAACGGGACGGAGCACAGATACGCAGTATTTT.

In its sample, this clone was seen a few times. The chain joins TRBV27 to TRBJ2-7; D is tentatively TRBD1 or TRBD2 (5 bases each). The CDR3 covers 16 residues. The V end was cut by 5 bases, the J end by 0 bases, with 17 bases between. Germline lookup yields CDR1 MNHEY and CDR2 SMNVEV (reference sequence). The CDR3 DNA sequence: TGTGCCAGCAGTCCTGGCCGGGACGGGGTCTCCTACGAGCAGTACTTC. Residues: CASSPGRDGVSYEQYF.

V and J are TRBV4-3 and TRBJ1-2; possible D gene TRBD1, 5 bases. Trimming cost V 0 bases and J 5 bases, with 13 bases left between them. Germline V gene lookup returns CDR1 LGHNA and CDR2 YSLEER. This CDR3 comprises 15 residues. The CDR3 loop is CASSQDNGARYGYTF. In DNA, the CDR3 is TGCGCCAGCAGCCAAGATAACGGGGCCCGGTATGGCTACACCTTC.

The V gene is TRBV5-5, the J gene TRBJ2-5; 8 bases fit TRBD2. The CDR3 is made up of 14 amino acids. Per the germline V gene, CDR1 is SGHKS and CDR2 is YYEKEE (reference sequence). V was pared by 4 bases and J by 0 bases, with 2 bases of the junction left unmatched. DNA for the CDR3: TGTGCCAGCAGCGAGCGGGAGTACCAAGAGACCCAGTACTTC. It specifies CASSEREYQETQYF.

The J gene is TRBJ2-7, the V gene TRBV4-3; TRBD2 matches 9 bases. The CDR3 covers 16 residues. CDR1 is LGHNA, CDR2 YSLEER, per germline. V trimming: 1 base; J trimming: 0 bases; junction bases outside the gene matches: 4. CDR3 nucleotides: TGCGCCAGCAGCCAAGCCCCTAGCGGGGTCTCCTACGAGCAGTACTTC. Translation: CASSQAPSGVSYEQYF.